The clone carrying this T cell receptor beta chain was picked up a small number of times. TCRdb re-called the 5' RACE reads through MiXCR, storing one row per CDR3 protein. This sample carries about 40,000 distinct CDR3 sequences, about 19% of them seen once, and the ten largest clones take approximately 3%. The CDR3 spans 18 residues. Germline lookup yields CDR1 DFQATT and CDR2 SNEGSKA (reference sequence). Trimming removed 0 bases from V and 4 bases from J; junction bases left unmatched: 10. The rearrangement links TRBV20-1 to TRBJ1-5; 12 bases match TRBD1. The specimen was naive CD4+ T cells sorted from a lymph node. Specified subset: naive CD4+ T cells, CD4+CD45RA+CD25-. The TCR sequence derives from a female donor with breast cancer. In DNA, the CDR3 is TGCAGTGCTAGAGATCTAGGGGGACAGGGGGCGAGGAATCAGCCCCAGCATTTT. It encodes CSARDLGGQGARNQPQHF.